Listed below are T cell receptor beta chains from one sample, sequenced in a study of blood T cells in healthy people across ages. TCRdb reanalysed the 5' RACE reads using MiXCR and keeps one entry per CDR3 protein. This table holds about 760,000 distinct CDR3 sequences, about 56% found once. Specimen: blood. Source of these receptors: a middle-aged man in good health. Both conserved end residues are trimmed from each CDR3. The D gene is left open where the match is weak. The listing skips clone size in some rows; elsewhere it reads once, few, many or a size class.

clone_size v_call d_call cdr3_aa
. TRBV29-1 TRBD2 SVEDLVWGGQETQY
. TRBV5-1 TRBD1 ASSLPGQMNTEAF
few TRBV27 . ASSLQGVNVLT
. TRBV5-6 . ASSATGSTNEKLF
. TRBV9 TRBD1 ASSAHRGRANEQF
. TRBV7-8 TRBD1 ASSLQTGGVTIQY
. TRBV4-1 . ASSRKGDRTNTEAF
. TRBV29-1 . SVGHVGEQY
once TRBV3-1 TRBD2 ASSRGTSGIGYEQY
. TRBV29-1 . SADPAGSYNKQF
. TRBV3-1 . ASSQNNVGETQY
. TRBV6-2/TRBV6-3 . ASSYSGAPNYGYT
few TRBV7-9 TRBD2 ASRERGDSYNEQY
. TRBV5-1 . ASSPDGGRGNGELF
. TRBV29-1 . SVEVSQETQY
few TRBV4-2 . ASSQDRGGQPYNEQF
. TRBV29-1 . SVELESPYEQY
. TRBV20-1 . SPMGGGSNT
. TRBV3-1 TRBD1 ASSQSRGGTGATNTGELF
few TRBV20-1 . SARDHGETQY
few TRBV5-4 . ASSLARGLAKNIQY
few TRBV6-4 TRBD2 ASSDKAGSYNEQF
. TRBV25-1 . ASSGVGRGPDRGAQY
once TRBV9 . ASSVDKVSYGYT
. TRBV2 TRBD2 ASSQEGLAGGETQY
many TRBV7-2 . ASSLRPDSNNEQF
. TRBV7-9 . ASSLVGDNSYEQY
. TRBV7-9 TRBD1 ASSLVPDRGAQETQY
. TRBV4-2 . ASSQEGQAGYEQY
. TRBV29-1 . SVAPSSSYNEQY
once TRBV27 . ASGDLATNEKLF
. TRBV7-9 . ASSLIGDSYYGYT
many TRBV7-2 . ASSLETPYGYT
many TRBV29-1 TRBD1 SDKQGNTDTQY
few TRBV20-1 . SAEISAPGSYGYT
. TRBV6-5 . ASSYSRNQGLNEQH
once TRBV11-3 . ASSLVRGSNTDTQY
few TRBV28 . ASSLAPRSTDTQY
few TRBV7-3 TRBD2 ASSAGGSYNEQF
few TRBV7-6 . ASSLGQQNIQY
. TRBV27 . ATMGLEFNEQY
. TRBV5-1 . ASGTGRSNAKLF
. TRBV6-5 TRBD1 ASSYVTGTGANVLT
few TRBV29-1 . SVQEGTDTQY
once TRBV7-2 TRBD2 ASSLDGLAGGPGVTDTQY
. TRBV27 TRBD2 ASSLSGSAGAPYEQY
. TRBV6-6 . ASLSPDPVTNYGYT
. TRBV5-5 TRBD1 ASIDRDRGFGANVLT
. TRBV6-5 . ACSDTTTYEQY
. TRBV20-1 . SASTDRNQPQH